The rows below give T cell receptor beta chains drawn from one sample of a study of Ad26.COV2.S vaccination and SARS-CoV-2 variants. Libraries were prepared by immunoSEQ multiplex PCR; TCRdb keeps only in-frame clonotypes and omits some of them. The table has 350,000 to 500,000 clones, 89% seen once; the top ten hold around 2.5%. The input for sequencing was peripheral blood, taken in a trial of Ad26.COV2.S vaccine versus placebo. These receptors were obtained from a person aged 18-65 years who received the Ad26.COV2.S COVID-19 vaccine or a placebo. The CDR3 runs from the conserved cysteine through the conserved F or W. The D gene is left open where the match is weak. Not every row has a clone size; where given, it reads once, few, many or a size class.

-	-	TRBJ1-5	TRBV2	TGTGCCAGCAGGAGGTTGCTGAGTAATCAGCCCCAGCATTTT	CASRRLLSNQPQHF
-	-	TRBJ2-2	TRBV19	TGTGCCAGTAGTATAGATCGGGAAGGCACCGGGGAGCTGTTTTTT	CASSIDREGTGELFF
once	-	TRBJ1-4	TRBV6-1	TGTGCCAGCAGTGAGGACCGTCGTGTTTTT	CASSEDRRVF
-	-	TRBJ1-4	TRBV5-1	TGCGCCAGCGTCGAGCTCCCCGGGAGTGAAAAACTGTTTTTT	CASVELPGSEKLFF
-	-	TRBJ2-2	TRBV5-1	TGCGCCAGCAGCTCGATTGGAGGGCCCCGGACCGGGGAGCTGTTTTTT	CASSSIGGPRTGELFF
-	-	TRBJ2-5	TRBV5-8	TGTGCCAGCAGCTATACTGGACTGAAAGAGACCCAGTACTTC	CASSYTGLKETQYF
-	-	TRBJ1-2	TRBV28	TGTGCCAGCAGTGGGCAGACGGGGATTTCACAGAGGGGCTACACCTTC	CASSGQTGISQRGYTF
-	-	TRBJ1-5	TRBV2	TGTGCCAGCAGTTCTCCGGGGGGAGGGAATCAGCCCCAGCATTTT	CASSSPGGGNQPQHF
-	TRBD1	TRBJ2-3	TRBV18	TGTGCCAGCACCTCCGGGACAGGGGACACAGATACGCAGTATTTT	CASTSGTGDTDTQYF
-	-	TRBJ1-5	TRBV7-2	TGTGCCAGCACCCCCGACCCCGGGGGTCAGCCCCAGCATTTT	CASTPDPGGQPQHF
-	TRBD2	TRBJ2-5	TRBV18	TGTGCCAGCTCACCAAAGCTAGCGGAAAATCAAGAGACCCAGTACTTC	CASSPKLAENQETQYF
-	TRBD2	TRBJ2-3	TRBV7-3	TGTGCCAGCAGCTTAAGCGGGAGATCAGATACGCAGTATTTT	CASSLSGRSDTQYF
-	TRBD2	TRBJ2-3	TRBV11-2	TGTGCCAGCAGCTTAGTTATGCGGGAGTGGTTGGGAGATACGCAGTATTTT	CASSLVMREWLGDTQYF
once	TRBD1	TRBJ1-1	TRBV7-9	TGTGCCAGCAGCCTCCGACAGGGCAGCACTGAAGCTTTCTTT	CASSLRQGSTEAFF
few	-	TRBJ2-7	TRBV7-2	TGTGCCAGCAGCTTATCGGCCAAAGGCGAGCAGTACTTC	CASSLSAKGEQYF
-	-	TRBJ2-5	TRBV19	TGTGCCAGCGGACTGGGCCCTCGGAAGACCCAGTACTTC	CASGLGPRKTQYF
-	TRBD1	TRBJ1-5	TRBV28	TGTGCCAGCAGTTTACGGACCCTAGGGACAGATGATCAGCCCCAGCATTTT	CASSLRTLGTDDQPQHF
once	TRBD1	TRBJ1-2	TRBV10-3	TGTGCCACCCGGACAGGGGACGTCTGGAGGGGCTACACCTTC	CATRTGDVWRGYTF
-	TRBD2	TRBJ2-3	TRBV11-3	TGTGCCAGCACCTCGCAGGCTAGCGGCTACGCCACAGATACGCAGTATTTT	CASTSQASGYATDTQYF
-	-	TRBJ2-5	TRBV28	TGTGCCAGCAGTTTAGGCGCGGCGGAGACCCAGTACTTC	CASSLGAAETQYF
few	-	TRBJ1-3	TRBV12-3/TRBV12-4	TGTGCCAGCAGTCGAGGGGCTGGAAACACCATATATTTT	CASSRGAGNTIYF
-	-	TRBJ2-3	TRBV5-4	TGTGCCAGCAGCATCGGCACAGATACGCAGTATTTT	CASSIGTDTQYF
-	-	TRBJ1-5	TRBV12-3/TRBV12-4	TGTGCCAGCAGCCGCGATACCAATCAGCCCCAGCATTTT	CASSRDTNQPQHF
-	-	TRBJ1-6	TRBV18	TGTGCCAGCTCACTTCAGGGATATAATTCACCCCTCCACTTT	CASSLQGYNSPLHF
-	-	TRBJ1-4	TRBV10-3	TGTGCCACCCAGAACCGTAATGAAAAACTGTTTTTT	CATQNRNEKLFF
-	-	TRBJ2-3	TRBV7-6	TGTGCCAGCAGCTTAGCAGATACGCAGTATTTT	CASSLADTQYF
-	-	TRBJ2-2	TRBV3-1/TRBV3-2	TGTGCCAGCAGCCGCCACGGGCCCTCCACCGGGGAGCTGTTTTTT	CASSRHGPSTGELFF
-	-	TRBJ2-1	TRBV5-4	TGTGCCAGCAGCTTGGCCTCCTACAATGAGCAGTTCTTC	CASSLASYNEQFF
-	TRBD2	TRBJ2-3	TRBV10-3	TGTGCCATCAGTGAGGCTACTACTAGCGGGGGGTCAGATACGCAGTATTTT	CAISEATTSGGSDTQYF
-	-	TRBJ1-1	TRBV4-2	TGTGCCAGCAGCCAAATACAGGGTTTGGCGAACACTGAAGCTTTCTTT	CASSQIQGLANTEAFF
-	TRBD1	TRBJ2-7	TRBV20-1	TGCAGTGCTAGTTCAGGGGGCCCCTTAAACGAGCAGTACTTC	CSASSGGPLNEQYF
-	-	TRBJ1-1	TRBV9	TGTGCCAGCAGCCGATCAGGGCGGAATGAAGCTTTCTTT	CASSRSGRNEAFF
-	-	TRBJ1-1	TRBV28	TGTGCCAGCAGTCCGCCATTGAACACTGAAGCTTTCTTT	CASSPPLNTEAFF
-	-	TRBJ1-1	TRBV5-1	TGCGCCAGCAGCTTGGAAGGGCGGTTTGAAGCTTTCTTT	CASSLEGRFEAFF
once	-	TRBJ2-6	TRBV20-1	TGCAGTGCTAGTGGGGGGGCCAACGTCCTGACTTTC	CSASGGANVLTF
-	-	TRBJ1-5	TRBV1	TGCACCAGCAGCCAAGTAATGGGGGAGAGGCAGCCCCAGCATTTT	CTSSQVMGERQPQHF
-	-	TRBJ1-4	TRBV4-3	TGCGCCAGCAGCCAAACCTTCTTCCCGGGCAACCTCGGGGCTAATGAAAAACTGTTTTTT	CASSQTFFPGNLGANEKLFF
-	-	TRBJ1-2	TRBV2	TGTGCCAGCATGCCCCAGAGCTATGGCTACACCTTC	CASMPQSYGYTF
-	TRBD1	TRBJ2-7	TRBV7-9	TGTGCCAGCAGCTTCCACCAGACAGGGAGATCCTACGAGCAGTACTTC	CASSFHQTGRSYEQYF
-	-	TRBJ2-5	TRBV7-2	TGTGCCAGCAGCTTCCGCCCTAGATTCCAAGAGACCCAGTACTTC	CASSFRPRFQETQYF
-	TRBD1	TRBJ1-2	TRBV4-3	TGCGCCAGCAGCCAGGACAGGGTCCCAGGCGATGGCTACACCTTC	CASSQDRVPGDGYTF
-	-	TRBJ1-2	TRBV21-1	TGTGCCAGCAGCATAAAAAACTATGGCTACACCTTC	CASSIKNYGYTF
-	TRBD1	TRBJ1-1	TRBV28	TGTGCCAGCAGTTTTGGGACAGGACCGGGTTTCTTT	CASSFGTGPGFF
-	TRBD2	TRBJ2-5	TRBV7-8	TGTGCCAGCGGGTTAGCGGGGTCCTGGGTGACCCAGTACTTC	CASGLAGSWVTQYF
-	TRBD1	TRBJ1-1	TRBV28	TGTGCCAGCACGTGGCAGGGGGCTGTGAACACTGAAGCTTTCTTT	CASTWQGAVNTEAFF
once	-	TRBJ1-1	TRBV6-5	TGTGCCAGCAGTTATAAGGGGCCCATGAACACTGAAGCTTTCTTT	CASSYKGPMNTEAFF